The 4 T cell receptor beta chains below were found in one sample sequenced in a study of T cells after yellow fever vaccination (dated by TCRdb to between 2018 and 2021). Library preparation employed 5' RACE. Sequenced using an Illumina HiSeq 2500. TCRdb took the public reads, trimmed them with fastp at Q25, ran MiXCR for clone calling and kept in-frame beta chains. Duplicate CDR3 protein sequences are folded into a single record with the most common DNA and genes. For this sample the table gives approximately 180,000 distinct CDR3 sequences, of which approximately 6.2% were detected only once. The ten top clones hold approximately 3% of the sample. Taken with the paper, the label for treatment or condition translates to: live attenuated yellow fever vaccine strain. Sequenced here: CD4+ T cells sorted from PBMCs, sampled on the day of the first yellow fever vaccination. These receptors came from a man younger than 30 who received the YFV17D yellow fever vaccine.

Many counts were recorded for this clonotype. The CDR3 DNA is TGTGCCAGCAGCTCTCCGGGACAGGGGCGCGGTACGCAGTATTTT. This sequence encodes CASSSPGQGRGTQYF. V is TRBV7-6 and J is TRBJ2-3; the match to TRBD1 covers 10 bases. Losses at the gene ends were 4 bases for V and 8 bases for J; bases not matched to a gene: 9. Germline loops: CDR1 SGHVS, CDR2 FNYEAQ. This CDR3 has 15 residues.

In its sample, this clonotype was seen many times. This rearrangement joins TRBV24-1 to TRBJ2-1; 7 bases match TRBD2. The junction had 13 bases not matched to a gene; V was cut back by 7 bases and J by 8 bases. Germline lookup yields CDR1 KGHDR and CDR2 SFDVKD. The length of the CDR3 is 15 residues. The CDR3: CATRGLAASPDEQFF. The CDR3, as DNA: TGTGCCACCAGGGGGCTAGCGGCTTCCCCCGATGAGCAGTTCTTC.

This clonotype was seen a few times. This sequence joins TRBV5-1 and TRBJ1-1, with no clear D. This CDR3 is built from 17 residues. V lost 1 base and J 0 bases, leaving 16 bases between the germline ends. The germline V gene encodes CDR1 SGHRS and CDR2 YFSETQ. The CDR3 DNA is TGCGCCAGCAGCTTGCATCTCGGAGGAGATCTGAACACTGAAGCTTTCTTT. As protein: CASSLHLGGDLNTEAFF.

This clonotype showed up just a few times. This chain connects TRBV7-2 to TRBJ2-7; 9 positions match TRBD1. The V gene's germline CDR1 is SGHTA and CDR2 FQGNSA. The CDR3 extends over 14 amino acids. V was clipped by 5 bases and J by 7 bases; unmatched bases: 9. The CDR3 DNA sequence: TGTGCCAGCAGCCCCCGGGACAGGGTGGGTGAGCAGTACTTC. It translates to CASSPRDRVGEQYF.